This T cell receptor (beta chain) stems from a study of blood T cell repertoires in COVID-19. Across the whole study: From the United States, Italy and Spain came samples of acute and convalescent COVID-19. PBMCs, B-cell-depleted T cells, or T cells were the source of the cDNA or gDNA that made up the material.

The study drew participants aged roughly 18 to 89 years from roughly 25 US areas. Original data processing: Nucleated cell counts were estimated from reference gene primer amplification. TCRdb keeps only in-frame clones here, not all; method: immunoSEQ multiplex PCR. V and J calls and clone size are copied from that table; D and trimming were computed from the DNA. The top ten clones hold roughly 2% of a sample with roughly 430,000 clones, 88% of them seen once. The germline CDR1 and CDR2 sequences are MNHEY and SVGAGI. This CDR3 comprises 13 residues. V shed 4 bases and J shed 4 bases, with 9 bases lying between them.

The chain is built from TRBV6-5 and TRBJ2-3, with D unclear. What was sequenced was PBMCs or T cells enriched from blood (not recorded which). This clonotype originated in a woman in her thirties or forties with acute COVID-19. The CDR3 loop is CASSLVTADTQYF. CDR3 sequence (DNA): TGTGCCAGCAGTTTAGTCACCGCAGATACGCAGTATTTT.